The 26 T cell receptor beta chains below were found in one sample sequenced in a study of blood T cells in healthy people across ages (dated by TCRdb to 2014 to 2015). The method was 5' RACE. A second PCR of about 6 to 12 cycles was run with a J-beta primer mix and a sample-barcoded 5' primer. The public reads were reanalyzed by TCRdb: fastp trimming at Q25, MiXCR alignment, in-frame beta chains only. Entries are consolidated by CDR3 protein sequence, retaining the most common genes and DNA. The sample yields 1.8 million or so distinct CDR3 sequences; about 39% were counted once. The ten largest make up approximately 22% of the sample. Sequenced input: blood. Receptors originate from a human donor in good health.

The V and J genes are TRBV11-2 and TRBJ1-2; D is undetermined. The CDR3 has 13 residues. Germline V gene data show CDR1 as SGHAT and CDR2 as FQNNGV. V gave up 0 bases and J gave up 7 bases, with 9 bases separating them. CDR3 DNA sequence: TGTGCCAGCAGCTTAGATCGCACGGTTGGCTACACCTTC. Protein: CASSLDRTVGYTF.

The chain links TRBV7-3 to TRBJ2-1; D may be TRBD2 (6 bases). The CDR3 totals 16 residues. The germline V and J ends were trimmed by 3 bases and 4 bases, with 16 bases remaining between them. CDR1 is SGHTA, CDR2 FQGTGA, per germline. CDR3 in amino acids: CASSFETRVAYNEQFF. Here the CDR3 DNA reads TGTGCCAGCAGCTTCGAGACTAGGGTGGCATACAATGAGCAGTTCTTC.

The chain combines TRBV4-3 with TRBJ2-3; D unresolved. V gave up 1 base and J gave up 0 bases, with 11 bases separating them. Germline assignment: CDR1 LGHNA and CDR2 YSLEER. There are 16 residues in the CDR3. CDR3 nucleotides: TGCGCCAGCAGCCAAGGAGTAAGCCGTAGCACAGATACGCAGTATTTT. It encodes CASSQGVSRSTDTQYF.

The rearrangement links TRBV7-9 to TRBJ2-1; tentative D call: TRBD2 (5 bases). CDR1 is SEHNR, CDR2 FQNEAQ, per germline (reference sequence). The germline V and J ends were trimmed by 5 bases and 7 bases, with 15 bases remaining between them. This CDR3 is built from 14 residues. The CDR3 nucleotides read TGTGCCAGCAGCCCGCGGACTTCCTGGAATGAGCAGTTCTTC. It is translated as CASSPRTSWNEQFF.

The chain links TRBV4-3 to TRBJ1-2; 8 positions agree with TRBD1. V shed 5 bases, J shed 1 base, and the junction held 12 bases outside the gene matches. The CDR3 runs to 17 residues. CDR1 is LGHNA, CDR2 YSLEER, per germline. CDR3: CASSYHQRQGINYGYTF. In DNA form, the CDR3 reads TGCGCCAGCAGCTACCACCAGCGACAGGGGATTAACTATGGCTACACCTTC.

The rearrangement uses TRBV29-1 and TRBJ2-5; D is unclear. CDR1 and CDR2 (germline): SQVTM, ANQGSEA. There are 13 residues in the CDR3. The ends were cut back, 6 bases at V and 0 bases at J, with 11 bases in the middle. The DNA of the CDR3 is TGCAGCGTCTCCGAGACATACCAAGAGACCCAGTACTTC. Translation: CSVSETYQETQYF.

In this sample, this clonotype turned up a few times. The rearrangement uses TRBV27 and TRBJ1-2; D is ambiguous. CDR1 and CDR2 (germline): MNHEY, SMNVEV (reference sequence). There are 13 residues in the CDR3. The germline V and J ends were trimmed by 1 base and 5 bases, with 8 bases remaining between them. The CDR3 DNA sequence: TGTGCCAGCAGTTTATTGATAGGGTATGGCTACACCTTC. It yields the protein CASSLLIGYGYTF.

This chain connects TRBV7-8 to TRBJ2-7; D is possibly TRBD2 (7 bases). The CDR3 loop spans 15 amino acids. Trimming took off 1 base at V and 3 bases at J, with 13 bases between the two ends. Germline V gene data show CDR1 as SGHVS and CDR2 as FQNEAQ. The CDR3 DNA is TGTGCCAGCAGCTTAGGGGGGGGCCAGAACTACGAGCAGTACTTC. Its protein is CASSLGGGQNYEQYF. The variable domain in full, completed from reference TRBV7-8 and TRBJ2-7, reads GAGVSQSPRYKVAKRGQDVALRCDPISGHVSLFWYQQALGQGPEFLTYFQNEAQLDKSGLPSDRFFAERPEGSVSTLKIQRTQQEDSAVYLCASSLGGGQNYEQYFGPGTRLTVT.

The chain employs TRBV7-2 and TRBJ1-1; D remains unclear. CDR1 and CDR2 (germline): SGHTA, FQGNSA. V was clipped by 0 bases and J by 11 bases, with 10 bases between them. The CDR3 loop spans 12 amino acids. CDR3 protein: CASSLAVGSAFF. In nucleotides, the CDR3 is TGTGCCAGCAGCTTAGCGGTCGGTTCCGCTTTCTTT. Combining the CDR3 with reference TRBV7-2 and TRBJ1-1 gives the whole variable domain GAGVSQSPSNKVTEKGKDVELRCDPISGHTALYWYRQSLGQGLEFLIYFQGNSAPDKSGLPSDRFSAERTGGSVSTLTIQRTQQEDSAVYLCASSLAVGSAFFGQGTRLTVV.

CDR3 residues: CATSSNHLQRNEQFF. CDR3 in DNA: TGTGCCACCAGTTCCAACCACCTTCAGCGAAATGAGCAGTTCTTC. V usage is TRBV24-1 and J usage is TRBJ2-1; no reliable D call. From germline, CDR1 is KGHDR and CDR2 SFDVKD. The V end lost 6 bases, the J end lost 7 bases, and 18 bases lay between the germline ends. The CDR3 has 15 residues.

There are many counts of this clonotype. The V and J genes are TRBV7-9 and TRBJ1-1; D is ambiguous. Looked up from germline, CDR1 is SEHNR and CDR2 is FQNEAQ (reference sequence). Between the trimmed V and J ends, which lost 3 bases and 2 bases, there was a span of 4 bases. This CDR3 is 12 amino acids long. This chain's CDR3 is CASSLSNTEAFF. The CDR3 region has the DNA TGTGCCAGCAGCTTGTCTAACACTGAAGCTTTCTTT.

For this clonotype: As the CDR3 is not closed by the conserved phenylalanine or tryptophan, this likely results from a read error. In DNA form, the CDR3 reads TGTGCCAGCAGCGTCTCAGGGGGGGATGAAAAACTGTTTGTT. Protein sequence: CASSVSGGDEKLFV. V usage is TRBV9 and J usage is TRBJ1-4, with 7 bases lining up with TRBD1. This CDR3 region has 14 residues. The V gene end was trimmed by 2 bases and the J gene end by 6 bases; junction bases not matched to a gene: 4. CDR1 is SGDLS and CDR2 is YYNGEE in the germline V gene.

This clonotype has just one count. The chain links TRBV6-1 to TRBJ1-5, with D unclear. V was trimmed by 2 bases and J by 10 bases, leaving 12 bases between them. The CDR3 runs to 13 residues. CDR1 and CDR2 from the germline V gene are MNHNS and SASEGT. In DNA form, the CDR3 reads TGTGCCAGCAGTGAACGCACCCATGGCCCCCAGCATTTT. Residues: CASSERTHGPQHF.

This clonotype has just a few counts. The chain couples TRBV7-9 to TRBJ1-2, with D hard to call. V was pared by 5 bases and J by 5 bases, with 12 bases between. Germline assignment: CDR1 SEHNR and CDR2 FQNEAQ (reference sequence). CDR3 length: 13 residues. The CDR3 region has the DNA TGTGCCAGCAGCACCCAGTTGCCTTATGGCTACACCTTC. It is translated as CASSTQLPYGYTF.

The chain uses TRBV12-3 or TRBV12-4 and TRBJ1-1; D gene unclear. V lost 5 bases to trimming and J lost 0 bases, with 7 bases between them. The CDR3 spans 13 residues. The CDR3 protein is CASSNQLNTEAFF. The DNA for the CDR3 is TGTGCCAGCAGTAACCAGTTGAACACTGAAGCTTTCTTT.

This clonotype was observed a handful of times. Compared with germline, one end of the junction differs, possibly owing to a read error. The J gene is TRBJ2-3, the V gene TRBV7-6; TRBD1 matches 7 bases. This CDR3 contains 16 residues. Per the germline V gene, CDR1 is SGHVS and CDR2 is FNYEAQ. The CDR3 loop is CASSTRQGTGADMQYF. In nucleotides, the CDR3 is TGTGCCAGCAGCACTCGACAGGGTACGGGCGCAGATATGCAGTATTTT.

This clonotype is a singleton in its sample. V and J are TRBV13 and TRBJ1-2; a possible D gene is TRBD1 (6 bases). Trimming stripped 5 bases from V and 0 bases from J, with 25 bases between. Germline assignment: CDR1 PRHDT and CDR2 FYEKMQ (reference sequence). The CDR3 extends over 19 amino acids. The CDR3 coding sequence is TGTGCCAGCAGCCCGACTGATCGGCAGGGGTATGAAGCTAACTATGGCTACACCTTC. This codes for CASSPTDRQGYEANYGYTF.

This clonotype was counted at least ten times. The rearrangement joins TRBV4-1 to TRBJ1-1; the D gene is possibly TRBD1 (5 bases). Looked up from germline, CDR1 is MGHRA and CDR2 is YSYEKL. V lost 0 bases, J lost 12 bases, and 20 bases lay in between. This CDR3 has 15 amino acids. In DNA, the CDR3 is TGCGCCAGCAGCCAAGAAAGAGGGACCAGCGACGAAACTTTCTTT. This codes for CASSQERGTSDETFF.

This clonotype has just a few counts. This chain links TRBV7-2 with TRBJ1-4, with 9 bases aligning to TRBD1. With 1 base clipped from V and 7 bases from J, the junction kept 7 bases outside the gene matches. The germline gives CDR1 SGHTA, CDR2 FQGNSA. CDR3 length: 16 residues. DNA of the CDR3: TGTGCCAGCAGCTTAGATCTGGGACAGGGCGGTGAAAAACTGTTTTTT. As protein: CASSLDLGQGGEKLFF.

The chain has TRBV6-2 or TRBV6-3 and TRBJ1-5; D not certain. The germline V gene encodes CDR1 MNHEY and CDR2 SVGEGT. Trimming left V 7 bases short and J 7 bases short, with 11 bases between. The CDR3 is 12 amino acids. The CDR3 nucleotides read TGTGCCAGCACCAAGCCCAGGCAGCCCCAGCATTTT. Translation gives CASTKPRQPQHF.

This clonotype has just a few counts. The gene calls are TRBV5-6 and TRBJ2-3, with D possibly TRBD1 on 5 matching bases. CDR3 length: 15 amino acids. Trimming took 1 base from V and 7 from J, leaving 16 bases between them. Germline loops: CDR1 SGHDT, CDR2 YYEEEE. DNA of the CDR3: TGTGCCAGCAGCTTGAACGTAGGGGAAGGATATACGCAGTATTTT. Its protein product is CASSLNVGEGYTQYF.

This chain links TRBV11-2 with TRBJ2-2, with D perhaps TRBD1 (6 bases). The germline V gene encodes CDR1 SGHAT and CDR2 FQNNGV. CDR3 size: 14 residues. V was cut by 6 bases and J by 4 bases, with 12 bases left in between. The CDR3 nucleotides read TGTGCCAGCAGACAACAGGGTTTCACCGGGGAGCTGTTTTTT. As protein: CASRQQGFTGELFF. The full variable domain, in which reference TRBV11-2 and TRBJ2-2 provide the parts outside the CDR3, is EAGVAQSPRYKIIEKRQSVAFWCNPISGHATLYWYQQILGQGPKLLIQFQNNGVVDDSQLPKDRFSAERLKGVDSTLKIQPAKLEDSAVYLCASRQQGFTGELFFGEGSRLTVL.

This chain joins TRBV7-2 and TRBJ1-2; D gene unclear. Per germline, CDR1 SGHTA and CDR2 FQGNSA. This CDR3 comprises 14 residues. Trimming cost V 3 bases and J 8 bases, with 16 bases left between them. The CDR3 coding sequence is TGTGCCAGCAGCTTGACCGTCCACCCGGGGGGCTACACCTTC. It yields the protein CASSLTVHPGGYTF. The whole variable domain, remainder taken from reference TRBV7-2 and TRBJ1-2, is GAGVSQSPSNKVTEKGKDVELRCDPISGHTALYWYRQSLGQGLEFLIYFQGNSAPDKSGLPSDRFSAERTGGSVSTLTIQRTQQEDSAVYLCASSLTVHPGGYTFGSGTRLTVV.

The rearrangement links TRBV2 to TRBJ2-2; possible D gene TRBD1, 7 bases. Germline V gene data show CDR1 as SNHLY and CDR2 as FYNNEI. Trimming stripped 10 bases from V and 5 bases from J, with 29 bases between. The CDR3 extends over 18 amino acids. In nucleotides, the CDR3 is TGTGCCAACCGCCCAGTGCGCGGGACAGCAGGTGGTACCGGGGAGCTGTTTTTT. As protein: CANRPVRGTAGGTGELFF.

The chain carries TRBV7-2 and TRBJ2-7; D perhaps matches TRBD2 (6 bases). The length of the CDR3 is 14 residues. Germline CDR1 reads SGHTA; CDR2 reads FQGNSA. The V end lost 0 bases, the J end lost 4 bases, and 10 bases lay between the germline ends. The chain's CDR3 is CASSLAYGLYEQYF. The CDR3, as DNA: TGTGCCAGCAGCTTAGCTTACGGACTATACGAGCAGTACTTC.

This clonotype was found many times. The rearrangement uses TRBV6-2 or TRBV6-3 and TRBJ1-2; D is possibly TRBD1 (5 bases). In germline, CDR1 is MNHEY, CDR2 SVGEGT. This CDR3 has 11 residues. Trimming took off 5 bases at V and 6 bases at J, with 7 bases between the two ends. CDR3 bases: TGTGCCAGCAGTCGAGGGGATGGCTACACCTTC. This sequence encodes CASSRGDGYTF.